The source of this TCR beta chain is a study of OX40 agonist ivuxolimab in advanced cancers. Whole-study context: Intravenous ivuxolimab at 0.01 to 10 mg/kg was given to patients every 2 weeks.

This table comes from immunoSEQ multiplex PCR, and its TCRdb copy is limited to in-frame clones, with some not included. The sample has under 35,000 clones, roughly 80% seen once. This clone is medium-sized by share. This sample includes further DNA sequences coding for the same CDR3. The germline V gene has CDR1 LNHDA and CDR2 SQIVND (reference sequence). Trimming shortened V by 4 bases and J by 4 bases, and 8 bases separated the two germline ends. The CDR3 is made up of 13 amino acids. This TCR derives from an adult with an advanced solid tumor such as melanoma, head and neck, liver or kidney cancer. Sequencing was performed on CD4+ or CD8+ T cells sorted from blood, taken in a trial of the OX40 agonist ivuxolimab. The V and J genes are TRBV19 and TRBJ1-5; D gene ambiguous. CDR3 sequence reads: CASSSQVNQPQHF. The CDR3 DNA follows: TGTGCCAGTAGTAGCCAGGTTAATCAGCCCCAGCATTTT.